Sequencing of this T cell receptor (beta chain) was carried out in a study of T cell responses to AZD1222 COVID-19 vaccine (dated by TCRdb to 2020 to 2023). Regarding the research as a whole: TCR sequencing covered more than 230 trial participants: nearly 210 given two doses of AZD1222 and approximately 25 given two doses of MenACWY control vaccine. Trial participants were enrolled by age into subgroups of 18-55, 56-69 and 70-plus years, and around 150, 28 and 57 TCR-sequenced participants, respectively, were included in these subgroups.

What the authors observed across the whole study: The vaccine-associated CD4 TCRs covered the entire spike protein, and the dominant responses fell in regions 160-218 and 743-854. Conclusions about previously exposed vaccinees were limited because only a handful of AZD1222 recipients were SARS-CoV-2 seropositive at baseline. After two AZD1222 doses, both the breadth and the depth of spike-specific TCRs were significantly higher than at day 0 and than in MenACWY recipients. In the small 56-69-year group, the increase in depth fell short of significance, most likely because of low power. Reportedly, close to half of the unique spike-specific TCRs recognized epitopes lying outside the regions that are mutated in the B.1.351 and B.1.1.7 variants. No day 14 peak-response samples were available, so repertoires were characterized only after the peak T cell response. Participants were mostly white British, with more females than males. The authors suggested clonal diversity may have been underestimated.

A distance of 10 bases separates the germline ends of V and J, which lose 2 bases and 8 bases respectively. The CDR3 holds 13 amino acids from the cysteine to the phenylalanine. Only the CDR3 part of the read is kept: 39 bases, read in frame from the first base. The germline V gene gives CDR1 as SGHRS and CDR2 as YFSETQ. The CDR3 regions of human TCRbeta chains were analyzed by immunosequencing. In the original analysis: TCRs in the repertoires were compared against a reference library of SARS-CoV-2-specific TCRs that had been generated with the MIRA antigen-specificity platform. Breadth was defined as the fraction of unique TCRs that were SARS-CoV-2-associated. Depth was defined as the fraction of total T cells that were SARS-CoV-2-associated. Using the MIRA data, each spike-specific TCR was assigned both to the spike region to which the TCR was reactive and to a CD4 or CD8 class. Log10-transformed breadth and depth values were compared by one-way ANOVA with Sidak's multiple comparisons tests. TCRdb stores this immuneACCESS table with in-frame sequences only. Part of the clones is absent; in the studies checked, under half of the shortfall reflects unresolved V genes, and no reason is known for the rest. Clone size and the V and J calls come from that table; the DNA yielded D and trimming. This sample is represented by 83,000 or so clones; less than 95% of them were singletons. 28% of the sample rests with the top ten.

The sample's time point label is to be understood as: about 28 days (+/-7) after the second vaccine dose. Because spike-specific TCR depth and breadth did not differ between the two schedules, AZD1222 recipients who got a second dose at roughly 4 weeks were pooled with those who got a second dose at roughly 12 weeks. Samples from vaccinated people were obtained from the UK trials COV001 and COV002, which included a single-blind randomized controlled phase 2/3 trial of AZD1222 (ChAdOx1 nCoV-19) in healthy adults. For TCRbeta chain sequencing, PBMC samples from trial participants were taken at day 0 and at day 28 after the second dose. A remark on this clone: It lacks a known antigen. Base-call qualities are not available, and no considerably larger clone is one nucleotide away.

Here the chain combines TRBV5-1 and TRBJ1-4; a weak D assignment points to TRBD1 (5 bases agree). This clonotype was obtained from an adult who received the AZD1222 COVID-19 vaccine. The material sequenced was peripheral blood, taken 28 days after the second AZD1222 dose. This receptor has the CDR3 CASSFGTEEKLFF. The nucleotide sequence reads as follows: TGCGCCAGCAGCTTTGGGACCGAGGAAAAACTGTTTTTT.